This T cell receptor (beta chain) was recorded in a study of CD8 T cells in ankylosing spondylitis. Looked up from germline, CDR1 is SGHAT and CDR2 is FQNNGV. The CDR3 is 15 amino acids. Trimming pared 1 base from V and 1 base from J, leaving 8 bases between. TCRdb independently ran MiXCR on the 5' RACE reads; one entry per CDR3 protein. The data show 300,000 to 400,000 distinct CDR3 sequences, 20% seen once. This clonotype came up a few times. The rearrangement uses TRBV11-2 and TRBJ2-1, with unresolved D. This clonotype was obtained from a male donor with ankylosing spondylitis or in good health (not recorded which). Sample: blood, either unsorted or a sorted T cell fraction (not recorded which). The CDR3 nucleotides are TGTGCCAGCAGCTTAGTGATGGGTTCCTACAATGAGCAGTTCTTC. Its translation: CASSLVMGSYNEQFF.